This passage covers 26 T cell receptor beta chains from one sample sequenced in a study of graft-versus-host responses after intestinal transplantation. No antigen has been assigned to these receptors. Profiled with immunoSEQ multiplex PCR; TCRdb holds only in-frame clones, not every one. The sample records fewer than 120,000 clones, around 95% being singletons. Sequenced material: unstimulated CD8+ T cells sorted from spleen or lymph node cells, taken before intestinal transplant. The receptors derive from a human donor who received an intestinal transplant.

The V gene is TRBV7-9, the J gene TRBJ2-5; D is unclear. CDR1 SEHNR and CDR2 FQNEAQ come from the germline V gene (reference sequence). This CDR3 is 14 amino acids long. Trimming took off 1 base at V and 2 bases at J, with 8 bases between the two ends. CDR3 protein: CASSLVGPQETQYF. The CDR3 DNA sequence: TGTGCCAGCAGCTTAGTAGGTCCGCAAGAGACCCAGTACTTC.

The chain has TRBV11-2 and TRBJ2-7, with 9 bases lining up with TRBD2. The ends lost 2 bases at V and 2 bases at J; junction bases unmatched: 4. Germline CDR1 and CDR2: SGHAT and FQNNGV. CDR3 length: 15 residues. The CDR3 DNA is TGTGCCAGCAGCTTATATACTAGCGGGCCCTACGAGCAGTACTTC. It yields the protein CASSLYTSGPYEQYF.

This clone was found once. This chain links TRBV6-4 with TRBJ2-1, with TRBD1 matching 12 bases. The CDR3 is 16 amino acids. Germline CDR1 is MRHNA and CDR2 is SNTAGT. The V segment lost 0 bases and the J segment 9 bases; nucleotides outside the gene matches: 6. The DNA for the CDR3 is TGTGCCAGCAGTGACTCGAGCGGGACAGGGGGCAGTGAGCAGTTCTTC. Residues: CASSDSSGTGGSEQFF.

The V and J genes are TRBV5-8 and TRBJ1-1; possible D gene TRBD1, 5 bases. The CDR3 is 14 residues long. CDR1 is SGHTS and CDR2 is YDEGEE in the germline V gene. V gave up 2 bases and J gave up 0 bases, with 8 bases separating them. As DNA, the CDR3 is TGTGCCAGCAGCTTAACAGGACTGAACACTGAAGCTTTCTTT. Translating gives CASSLTGLNTEAFF.

V is TRBV2 and J is TRBJ2-1; 9 nucleotides line up with TRBD1. Germline CDR1 SNHLY, CDR2 FYNNEI. V was clipped by 7 bases and J by 8 bases; unmatched bases: 6. CDR3 length: 13 amino acids. The chain's CDR3 is CASIPDRGDEQFF. DNA for the CDR3: TGTGCCAGCATACCCGACAGGGGGGATGAGCAGTTCTTC.

This rearrangement joins TRBV2 to TRBJ1-1; D not certain. Trimming removed 4 bases from V and 3 bases from J, with 24 bases in between. This CDR3 comprises 18 residues. Looked up from germline, CDR1 is SNHLY and CDR2 is FYNNEI. The CDR3 DNA reads TGTGCCAGCAGTGGGCCCGAGCCCACACGAAACTCGGACACTGAAGCTTTCTTT. Amino acids: CASSGPEPTRNSDTEAFF.

The V call is TRBV7-9, the J call TRBJ1-1; TRBD1 is a possible D gene (5 bases). Trimming took 5 bases from V and 5 from J, leaving 24 bases between them. CDR1 SEHNR and CDR2 FQNEAQ come from the germline V gene (reference sequence). CDR3 size: 17 residues. The CDR3, as DNA: TGTGCCAGCAGCGGCGACAGTAGTGGGTGGTTAGGAACTGAAGCTTTCTTT. Its translation is CASSGDSSGWLGTEAFF.

In its sample, this clone was seen once. The V gene is TRBV9, the J gene TRBJ2-3; the D gene is possibly TRBD2 (6 bases). V shed 9 bases and J shed 6 bases, with 8 bases lying between them. CDR1 is SGDLS and CDR2 is YYNGEE in the germline V gene. This CDR3 is built from 10 residues. The CDR3 coding sequence is TGTGCCATCGGGGGTGATACGCAGTATTTT. Translation gives CAIGGDTQYF.

A single count supports this clone. This chain joins TRBV11-2 and TRBJ2-3; no clear D. CDR1 SGHAT and CDR2 FQNNGV come from the germline V gene. V was trimmed by 3 bases and J by 2 bases, leaving 0 bases between them. This CDR3 spans 11 amino acids. CDR3 residues: CASSFTDTQYF. CDR3 nucleotide sequence: TGTGCCAGCAGCTTCACAGATACGCAGTATTTT.

V gene TRBV27 combines with J gene TRBJ2-5; D might be TRBD1 or TRBD2, each matching 5 bases. V lost 4 bases to trimming and J lost 4 bases, with 19 bases between them. The length of the CDR3 is 16 residues. In germline, CDR1 is MNHEY, CDR2 SMNVEV (reference sequence). As DNA, the CDR3 is TGTGCCAGCAGTTCCCGGGACCCCAGAGGTCCAGAGACCCAGTACTTC. It specifies CASSSRDPRGPETQYF.

The V gene is TRBV11-3, the J gene TRBJ2-2, with D unresolved. V gave up 1 base and J gave up 4 bases, with 10 bases separating them. CDR1 and CDR2 from the germline V gene are SGHNT and YENEEA. This CDR3 spans 15 amino acids. CDR3: CASSLGVSPTGELFF. The CDR3 nucleotides are TGTGCCAGCAGCTTAGGGGTCAGCCCCACCGGGGAGCTGTTTTTT.

The chain employs TRBV28 and TRBJ1-1; 7 bases map to TRBD1. CDR1 and CDR2 from the germline V gene are MDHEN and SYDVKM. The ends lost 3 bases at V and 4 bases at J; junction bases unmatched: 5. The CDR3 runs 14 residues. CDR3 bases: TGTGCCAGCAGTTTGACAGGGTTGGGCACTGAAGCTTTCTTT. It translates to CASSLTGLGTEAFF.

The chain employs TRBV11-2 and TRBJ2-5; TRBD1 matches 8 bases. The CDR3 consists of 15 residues. CDR1 and CDR2 (germline): SGHAT, FQNNGV. V lost 5 bases to trimming and J lost 4 bases; unmatched junction nucleotides: 9. CDR3 protein: CASSRGQGEGETQYF. The DNA of the CDR3 is TGTGCCAGCAGCCGCGGACAGGGTGAGGGAGAGACCCAGTACTTC.

The V call is TRBV30, the J call TRBJ1-2; 9 nucleotides align to TRBD1. The CDR3 has 15 residues. Germline CDR1 reads GTSNPN; CDR2 reads SVGIG (reference sequence). With 3 bases clipped from V and 6 bases from J, the junction kept 11 bases outside the gene matches. The CDR3 DNA reads TGTGCCTGGAGCTTACAGGGGGCGGCGCTGGATGGCTACACCTTC. This encodes CAWSLQGAALDGYTF.

The rearrangement uses TRBV6-5 and TRBJ2-7; D assignment may be TRBD1 or TRBD2 (5 bases each). V lost 2 bases and J 4 bases, leaving 15 bases between the germline ends. Per germline, CDR1 MNHEY and CDR2 SVGAGI. CDR3 size: 15 residues. CDR3 DNA: TGTGCCAGCAGTTACGGGACCGGGATGTATTACGAGCAGTACTTC. Translated, it gives CASSYGTGMYYEQYF.

V is TRBV30 and J is TRBJ2-7, with D maybe TRBD2 (6 bases). The germline V gene has CDR1 GTSNPN and CDR2 SVGIG (reference sequence). CDR3 size: 16 residues. Trimming cost V 0 bases and J 2 bases, with 17 bases left between them. This CDR3 is CAWSVGLGLTTYEQYF. The CDR3 DNA follows: TGTGCCTGGAGTGTAGGATTGGGACTTACAACCTACGAGCAGTACTTC.

This clone showed up just once. The rearrangement joins TRBV7-9 to TRBJ1-5; D is uncertain. With 0 bases removed from V and 0 bases from J, the gap between germline ends came to 9 bases. The CDR3 has 16 residues. Germline-derived CDR1 and CDR2 are SEHNR and FQNEAQ (reference sequence). The CDR3 nucleotides read TGTGCCAGCAGCTTAGCGGGCGACTATAGCAATCAGCCCCAGCATTTT. Protein sequence: CASSLAGDYSNQPQHF. Supplemented by reference TRBV7-9 and TRBJ1-5, the full variable domain reads DTGVSQNPRHKITKRGQNVTFRCDPISEHNRLYWYRQTLGQGPEFLTYFQNEAQLEKSRLLSDRFSAERPKGSFSTLEIQRTEQGDSAMYLCASSLAGDYSNQPQHFGDGTRLSIL.

V is TRBV18 and J is TRBJ2-5; the match to TRBD1 covers 9 bases. Losses at the gene ends were 0 bases for V and 2 bases for J; bases not matched to a gene: 7. Germline V gene sequence: CDR1 KGHSH, CDR2 LQKENI. CDR3 length: 17 amino acids. CDR3 DNA: TGTGCCAGCTCACCACCCAGAACCGGGACAGGGCAAGAGACCCAGTACTTC. As protein: CASSPPRTGTGQETQYF. The full variable domain, its missing parts supplied by reference TRBV18 and TRBJ2-5, is NAGVMQNPRHLVRRRGQEARLRCSPMKGHSHVYWYRQLPEEGLKFMVYLQKENIIDESGMPKERFSAEFPKEGPSILRIQQVVRGDSAAYFCASSPPRTGTGQETQYFGPGTRLLVL.

This chain links TRBV27 with TRBJ2-7; 10 nucleotides line up with TRBD1. The CDR3 is 15 residues long. V was clipped by 5 bases and J by 3 bases; unmatched bases: 7. Germline CDR1 MNHEY, CDR2 SMNVEV (reference sequence). The CDR3: CASSTWTGGHYEQYF. CDR3 bases: TGTGCCAGCAGTACCTGGACAGGGGGGCACTACGAGCAGTACTTC.

This clone was detected only once. The V call is TRBV5-4, the J call TRBJ2-5; the match to TRBD2 covers 9 bases. The length of the CDR3 is 16 residues. CDR1 is SGHNT and CDR2 is YYREEE in the germline V gene (reference sequence). J gave up 5 bases and V 4 bases, and 12 bases lay outside the gene matches. The CDR3 sequence: CASSPEVAGVVETQYF. CDR3 DNA: TGTGCCAGCAGCCCGGAGGTAGCGGGAGTCGTCGAGACCCAGTACTTC.

The chain couples TRBV6-1 to TRBJ1-3, with D possibly being TRBD1 (5 bases). CDR1 and CDR2 (germline): MNHNS, SASEGT. With 3 bases removed from V and 4 bases from J, the gap between germline ends came to 10 bases. The CDR3 consists of 14 residues. CDR3 sequence (DNA): TGTGCCAGCAGTGACTCCAACAGGGGAAACACCATATATTTT. It specifies CASSDSNRGNTIYF.

V usage is TRBV7-9 and J usage is TRBJ2-4; possibly TRBD1 or TRBD2 for D (7 bases each). Germline V gene sequence: CDR1 SEHNR, CDR2 FQNEAQ (reference sequence). The V end was cut by 5 bases, the J end by 1 base, with 18 bases between. The CDR3 consists of 17 residues. In DNA, the CDR3 is TGTGCCAGCAGCCGACCCGGGGGGACAGCCGCCAAAAACATTCAGTACTTC. Amino acid sequence: CASSRPGGTAAKNIQYF.

This sequence joins TRBV15 and TRBJ2-7, with D possibly matching TRBD1 (6 bases). The ends were cut back, 1 base at V and 2 bases at J, with 12 bases in the middle. The germline CDR1 and CDR2 sequences are LNHNV and YYDKDF (reference sequence). This CDR3 has 15 residues. The CDR3 region has the DNA TGTGCCACCAGCAGAGCGTCGACAGGAACCTACGAGCAGTACTTC. It yields the protein CATSRASTGTYEQYF.

This clone was seen once. The V and J genes are TRBV11-2 and TRBJ2-3; no firm D call. Trimming shortened V by 10 bases and J by 2 bases, and 13 bases separated the two germline ends. The CDR3 sequence is 13 residues long. The germline V gene has CDR1 SGHAT and CDR2 FQNNGV. The CDR3 is CAIREVLTDTQYF. CDR3 nucleotides: TGTGCCATCCGCGAAGTCCTCACAGATACGCAGTATTTT.

Only one count was recorded for this clone. The V call is TRBV7-9, the J call TRBJ2-5, with TRBD2 as a possible D gene (5 bases). Germline-derived CDR1 and CDR2 are SEHNR and FQNEAQ (reference sequence). This CDR3 is 14 amino acids long. V dropped 5 bases and J dropped 2 bases, with 12 bases sitting between them. The CDR3 sequence: CASSPTRDQETQYF. The CDR3 DNA is TGTGCCAGCAGCCCCACCCGGGATCAAGAGACCCAGTACTTC.

This chain joins TRBV5-1 and TRBJ2-5; 8 bases are shared with TRBD1. The germline V gene encodes CDR1 SGHRS and CDR2 YFSETQ. The CDR3 is 14 amino acids. Trimming took 0 bases from V and 4 from J; bases not matched to a gene: 2. CDR3 protein: CASSLGTGLETQYF. CDR3 bases: TGCGCCAGCAGCTTGGGGACAGGGTTAGAGACCCAGTACTTC.